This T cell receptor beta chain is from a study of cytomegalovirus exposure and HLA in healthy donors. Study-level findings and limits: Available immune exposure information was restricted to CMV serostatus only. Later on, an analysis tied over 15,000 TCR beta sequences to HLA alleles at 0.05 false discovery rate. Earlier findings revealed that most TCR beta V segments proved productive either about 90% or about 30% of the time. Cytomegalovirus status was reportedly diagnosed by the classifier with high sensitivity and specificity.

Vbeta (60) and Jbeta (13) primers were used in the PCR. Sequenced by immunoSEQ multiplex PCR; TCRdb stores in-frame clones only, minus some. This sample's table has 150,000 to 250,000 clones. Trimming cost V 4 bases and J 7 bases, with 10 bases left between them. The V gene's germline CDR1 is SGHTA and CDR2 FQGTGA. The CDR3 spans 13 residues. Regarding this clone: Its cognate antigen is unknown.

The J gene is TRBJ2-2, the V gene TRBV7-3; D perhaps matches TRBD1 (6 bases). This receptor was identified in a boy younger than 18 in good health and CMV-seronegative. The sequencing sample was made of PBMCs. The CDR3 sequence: CASSSQGFGELFF. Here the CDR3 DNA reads TGTGCCAGCAGCTCACAGGGTTTCGGGGAGCTGTTTTTT. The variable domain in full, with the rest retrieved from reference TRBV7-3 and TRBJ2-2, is GAGVSQTPSNKVTEKGKYVELRCDPISGHTALYWYRQSLGQGPEFLIYFQGTGAADDSGLPNDRFFAVRPEGSVSTLKIQRTERGDSAVYLCASSSQGFGELFFGEGSRLTVL.